This T cell receptor (beta chain) came from a study of human T cells and chemical hapten exposure. This clonotype was recorded a few times. One entry per CDR3 protein, called by TCRdb with MiXCR from the RACE reads. The table includes approximately 100,000 distinct CDR3 sequences, less than 15% detected once. CDR1 is ENHRY, CDR2 SYGVKD, per germline. The V and J ends lost 4 bases and 3 bases respectively, with 16 bases between them. This CDR3 region has 15 residues. As to time point: pre-sensitization, week 0. Stated treatment: therapeutic diphenylcyclopropenone sensitization with weekly scalp DPC. This TCR came from a woman between 45 and 65 years old with alopecia areata. Some clones in this sample may be carry-over from other donors' samples. This material consisted of whole blood, taken in connection with sensitization to the hapten diphenylcyclopropenone (DPC). The rearrangement links TRBV10-3 to TRBJ2-7; D is uncertain. In nucleotides, the CDR3 is TGTGCCATCAGTGCCGATTCAAAACTGAACTACGAGCAGTACTTC. Its protein is CAISADSKLNYEQYF.